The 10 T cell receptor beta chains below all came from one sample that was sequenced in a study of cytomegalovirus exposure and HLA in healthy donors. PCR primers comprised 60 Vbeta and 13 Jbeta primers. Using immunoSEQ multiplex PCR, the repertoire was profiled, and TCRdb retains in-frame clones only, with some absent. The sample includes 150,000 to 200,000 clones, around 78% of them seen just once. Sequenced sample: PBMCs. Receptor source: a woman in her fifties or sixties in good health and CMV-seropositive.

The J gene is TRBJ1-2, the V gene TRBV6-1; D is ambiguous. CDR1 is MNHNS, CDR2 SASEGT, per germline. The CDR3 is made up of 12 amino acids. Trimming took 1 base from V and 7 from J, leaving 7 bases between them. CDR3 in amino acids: CASSEGRPGYTF. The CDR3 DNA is TGTGCCAGCAGTGAAGGCAGGCCTGGCTACACCTTC.

In DNA form, the CDR3 reads TGTGCCAGTAGTCCCACCAGACAGAGCTCTGGAAACACCATATATTTT. Translating it yields CASSPTRQSSGNTIYF. The chain links TRBV19 to TRBJ1-3; D is perhaps TRBD1 (5 bases). V shed 5 bases and J shed 0 bases, with 14 bases lying between them. Germline V gene lookup returns CDR1 LNHDA and CDR2 SQIVND (reference sequence). This CDR3 has 16 amino acids.

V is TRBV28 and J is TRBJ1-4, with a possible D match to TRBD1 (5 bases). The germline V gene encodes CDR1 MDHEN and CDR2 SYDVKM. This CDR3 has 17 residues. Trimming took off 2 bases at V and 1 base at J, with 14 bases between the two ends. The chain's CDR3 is CASSLGNGRGTNEKLFF. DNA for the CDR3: TGTGCCAGCAGTTTAGGGAACGGGAGGGGAACTAATGAAAAACTGTTTTTT.

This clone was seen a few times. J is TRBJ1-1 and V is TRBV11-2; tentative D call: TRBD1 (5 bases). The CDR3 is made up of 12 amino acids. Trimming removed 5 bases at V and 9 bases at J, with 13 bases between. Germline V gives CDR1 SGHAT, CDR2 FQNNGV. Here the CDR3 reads CASSGAGRQAFF. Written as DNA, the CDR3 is TGTGCCAGCAGCGGCGCGGGACGACAAGCTTTCTTT.

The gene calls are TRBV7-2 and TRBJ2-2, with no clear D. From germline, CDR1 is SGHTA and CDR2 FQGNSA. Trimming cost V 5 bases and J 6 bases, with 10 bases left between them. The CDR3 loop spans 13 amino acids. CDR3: CASSLMSAGELFF. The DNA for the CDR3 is TGTGCCAGCAGCCTAATGTCGGCCGGGGAGCTGTTTTTT.

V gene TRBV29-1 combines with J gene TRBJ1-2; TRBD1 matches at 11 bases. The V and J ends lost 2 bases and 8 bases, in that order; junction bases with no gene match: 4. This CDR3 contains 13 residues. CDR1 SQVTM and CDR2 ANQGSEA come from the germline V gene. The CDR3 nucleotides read TGCAGCGTTGAAAAAGGGACAGGGGGAGGCTACACCTTC. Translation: CSVEKGTGGGYTF.

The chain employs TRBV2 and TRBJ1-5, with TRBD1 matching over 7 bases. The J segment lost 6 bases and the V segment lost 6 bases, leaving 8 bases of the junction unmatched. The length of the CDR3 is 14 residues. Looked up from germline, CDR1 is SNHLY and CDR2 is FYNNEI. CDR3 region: CASREGAPGQPQHF. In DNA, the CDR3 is TGTGCCAGCAGGGAGGGGGCGCCCGGTCAGCCCCAGCATTTT.

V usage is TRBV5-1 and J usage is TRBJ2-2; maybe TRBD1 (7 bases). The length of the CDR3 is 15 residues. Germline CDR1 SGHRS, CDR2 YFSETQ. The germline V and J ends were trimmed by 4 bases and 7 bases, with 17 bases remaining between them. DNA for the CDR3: TGCGCCAGCAGCCCTCGGGACTCAGGGGGCGGGGAGCTGTTTTTT. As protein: CASSPRDSGGGELFF.

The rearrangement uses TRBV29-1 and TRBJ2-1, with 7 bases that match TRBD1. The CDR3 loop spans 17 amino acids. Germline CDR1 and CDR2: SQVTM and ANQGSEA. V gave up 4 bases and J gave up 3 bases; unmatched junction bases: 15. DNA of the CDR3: TGCAGCGTTGTAGGAGGCCGAGGGGGACAGATCTACAATGAGCAGTTCTTC. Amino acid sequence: CSVVGGRGGQIYNEQFF.

CDR3 nucleotide sequence: TGTGCCAGCAGTAGGGACAGAAACACCGGGGAGCTGTTTTTT. Amino acids: CASSRDRNTGELFF. The V call is TRBV6-4, the J call TRBJ2-2, with 7 bases aligning to TRBD1. Germline assignment: CDR1 MRHNA and CDR2 SNTAGT. V lost 5 bases, J lost 2 bases, and 2 bases stayed unmatched. This CDR3 comprises 14 residues.